This T cell receptor beta chain originates from a study of cytomegalovirus exposure and HLA in healthy donors. This clone was found a few times. Assay: immunoSEQ multiplex PCR; the TCRdb copy retains only in-frame clones and omits some. Of under 250,000 clones listed, under 95% are singletons. Germline CDR1 reads LNHDA; CDR2 reads SQIVND (reference sequence). The J segment lost 9 bases and the V segment lost 5 bases, leaving 5 bases of the junction unmatched. This CDR3 spans 13 amino acids. The sequence came from a woman under 30 in good health and CMV-seronegative. This sequence joins TRBV19 and TRBJ2-4; 9 bases match TRBD1. Sequencing input: PBMCs. CDR3 sequence (DNA): TGTGCCAGTAGTGTGGGACAGGGCGTCATTCAGTACTTC. Its protein is CASSVGQGVIQYF.